Below are 27 T cell receptor beta chains sequenced from a single sample in a study of T cell clones after liver transplantation. Some clones are missing from TCRdb's copy, which holds only in-frame ones; the method was immunoSEQ multiplex PCR. The repertoire holds about 75,000 clones, with around four fifths as singletons. The sample here was CD4+ T cells from blood, taken about 50 months after liver transplant. All receptors derive from a human patient who received a liver transplant. The graft donor may be the source of some T cells.

V usage is TRBV7-2 and J usage is TRBJ2-2, with 7 bases that match TRBD2. This CDR3 is 15 amino acids long. Germline assignment: CDR1 SGHTA and CDR2 FQGNSA. J gave up 7 bases and V 4 bases, and 9 bases lay outside the gene matches. CDR3 in DNA: TGTGCCAGCAGCTGGGCCACGCGGGGGTACGGGGAGCTGTTTTTT. This encodes CASSWATRGYGELFF.

This clone has more than one count but fewer than ten. The genes are TRBV19 and TRBJ1-4; the D gene is possibly TRBD1 (5 bases). This CDR3 region has 14 residues. The germline V gene encodes CDR1 LNHDA and CDR2 SQIVND (reference sequence). V lost 3 bases, J lost 5 bases, and 10 bases lay in between. CDR3 residues: CASSIGGANEKLFF. CDR3 DNA sequence: TGTGCCAGTAGTATTGGCGGGGCCAATGAAAAACTGTTTTTT.

In its sample, this clone was seen a few times. The V call is TRBV5-1, the J call TRBJ1-2, with D uncertain. The CDR3 loop spans 13 amino acids. CDR1 is SGHRS and CDR2 is YFSETQ in the germline V gene. The germline V and J ends were trimmed by 0 bases and 2 bases, with 5 bases remaining between them. CDR3 residues: CASSLGENYGYTF. The CDR3 DNA reads TGCGCCAGCAGCTTGGGAGAGAACTATGGCTACACCTTC.

The rearrangement joins TRBV27 to TRBJ2-5, with D uncertain. Germline V gives CDR1 MNHEY, CDR2 SMNVEV (reference sequence). Trimming pared 2 bases from V and 5 bases from J, leaving 3 bases between. The CDR3 covers 11 residues. The DNA for the CDR3 is TGTGCCAGCAGTTTAGGGGAGACCCAGTACTTC. Translation gives CASSLGETQYF.

This clone was observed once. The chain recombines TRBV11-3 with TRBJ2-3; D is possibly TRBD2 (5 bases). CDR3 length equals 13 residues. V was pared by 4 bases and J by 1 base, with 6 bases between. Germline CDR1 is SGHNT and CDR2 is YENEEA. The chain's CDR3 is CASSSGGTDTQYF. CDR3 nucleotides: TGTGCCAGCAGCTCCGGGGGCACAGATACGCAGTATTTT. Based on the CDR3 plus reference TRBV11-3 and TRBJ2-3, the full variable domain is EAGVVQSPRYKIIEKKQPVAFWCNPISGHNTLYWYLQNLGQGPELLIRYENEEAVDDSQLPKDRFSAERLKGVDSTLKIQPAELGDSAVYLCASSSGGTDTQYFGPGTRLTVL.

This clone was seen only a few times. V and J are TRBV19 and TRBJ2-7; 8 nucleotides line up with TRBD1. In germline, CDR1 is LNHDA, CDR2 SQIVND (reference sequence). After removal of 5 bases from V and 3 bases from J, the junction contained 6 bases not matched to a gene. The CDR3 runs 14 residues. The DNA of the CDR3 is TGTGCCAGTAGTGGACGACAGGGGTTCTACGAGCAGTACTTC. Protein: CASSGRQGFYEQYF.

The chain joins TRBV29-1 to TRBJ2-5, with TRBD1 matching over 7 bases. The germline V gene has CDR1 SQVTM and CDR2 ANQGSEA. The CDR3 length is 14 residues. V dropped 5 bases and J dropped 1; count of bases not matched to a gene: 7. The CDR3: CSVWPGTVQETQYF. In nucleotides, the CDR3 is TGCAGCGTTTGGCCCGGGACAGTCCAAGAGACCCAGTACTTC.

The chain is built from TRBV27 and TRBJ1-2, with 8 bases that match TRBD1. This CDR3 has 15 amino acids. Trimming removed 3 bases from V and 3 bases from J; junction bases left unmatched: 6. CDR1 is MNHEY and CDR2 is SMNVEV in the germline V gene (reference sequence). This CDR3 reads CASSFRGHLDYGYTF. DNA for the CDR3: TGTGCCAGCAGTTTCAGGGGGCACCTGGACTATGGCTACACCTTC.

The chain is built from TRBV5-8 and TRBJ2-7; D is possibly TRBD1 or TRBD2 (5 bases each). Trimming took off 4 bases at V and 5 bases at J, with 16 bases between the two ends. The CDR3 loop spans 14 amino acids. Germline V gene lookup returns CDR1 SGHTS and CDR2 YDEGEE. CDR3 nucleotides: TGTGCCAGCAGCAGGGACGTCCGAGGGCACGAGCAGTACTTC. The encoded protein is CASSRDVRGHEQYF.

In nucleotides, the CDR3 is TGTGCCAGCAGACAGGGGTTAGCAGAGACCCAGTACTTC. Residues: CASRQGLAETQYF. V and J are TRBV6-1 and TRBJ2-5; 7 bases agree with TRBD1. The CDR3 has 13 residues. J gave up 4 bases and V 6 bases, and 5 bases lay outside the gene matches. Germline CDR1 and CDR2: MNHNS and SASEGT.

The J gene is TRBJ2-7, the V gene TRBV4-1; possibly TRBD1 or TRBD2 for D (5 bases each). V dropped 0 bases and J dropped 7 bases, with 22 bases sitting between them. This CDR3 contains 17 residues. Germline V gene data show CDR1 as MGHRA and CDR2 as YSYEKL. The CDR3 loop is CASSQESEPGRAREQYF. The CDR3 nucleotides read TGCGCCAGCAGCCAAGAGTCGGAACCGGGACGGGCTCGGGAGCAGTACTTC.

This chain connects TRBV28 to TRBJ2-3, with 9 bases matching TRBD1. The J segment lost 15 bases and the V segment lost 4 bases, leaving 8 bases of the junction unmatched. Germline V gene data show CDR1 as MDHEN and CDR2 as SYDVKM. The CDR3 sequence is 12 residues long. The CDR3 reads CASSSTGQGPYF. For the CDR3, the DNA is TGTGCCAGCAGTTCCACGGGACAGGGTCCTTATTTT. Supplemented by reference TRBV28 and TRBJ2-3, the full variable domain reads DVKVTQSSRYLVKRTGEKVFLECVQDMDHENMFWYRQDPGLGLRLIYFSYDVKMKEKGDIPEGYSVSREKKERFSLILESASTNQTSMYLCASSSTGQGPYFGPGTRLTVL.

V is TRBV5-4 and J is TRBJ1-1; TRBD1 aligns across 8 bases. Germline V lookup: CDR1 SGHNT, CDR2 YYREEE (reference sequence). The CDR3 sequence is 16 residues long. V was pared by 1 base and J by 1 base, with 6 bases of the junction left unmatched. CDR3 loop: CASSLPGGGKNTEAFF. In nucleotides, the CDR3 is TGTGCCAGCAGCTTGCCAGGGGGCGGAAAGAACACTGAAGCTTTCTTT.

The V call is TRBV7-9, the J call TRBJ1-2; no clear D gene. The CDR3 covers 14 residues. Trimming left V 5 bases short and J 2 bases short, with 12 bases between. Germline values: CDR1 SEHNR, CDR2 FQNEAQ (reference sequence). The CDR3 region has the DNA TGTGCCAGCAGCATACCCGGACCAAACTATGGCTACACCTTC. This gives the protein CASSIPGPNYGYTF.

The chain is built from TRBV6-5 and TRBJ2-5; D is undetermined. The V end was cut by 10 bases, the J end by 5 bases, with 8 bases between. Germline loops: CDR1 MNHEY, CDR2 SVGAGI. The CDR3 totals 10 residues. The CDR3 spells CATRQETQYF. The CDR3 coding sequence is TGTGCCACGAGGCAGGAGACCCAGTACTTC.

The chain has TRBV5-6 and TRBJ2-5; D unclear. This CDR3 has 14 residues. V lost 3 bases and J lost 5, with 14 bases in between. CDR1 SGHDT and CDR2 YYEEEE come from the germline V gene. The CDR3 DNA sequence: TGTGCCAGCAGCTCCCTAGGGCGGTGGGAGACCCAGTACTTC. Protein: CASSSLGRWETQYF. Supplemented by reference TRBV5-6 and TRBJ2-5, the full variable domain reads DAGVTQSPTHLIKTRGQQVTLRCSPKSGHDTVSWYQQALGQGPQFIFQYYEEEERQRGNFPDRFSGHQFPNYSSELNVNALLLGDSALYLCASSSLGRWETQYFGPGTRLLVL.

This clone has just one count. This chain uses TRBV5-1 with TRBJ1-2, with 8 bases matching TRBD1. The CDR3 spans 16 residues. Per the germline V gene, CDR1 is SGHRS and CDR2 is YFSETQ. The V segment lost 4 bases and the J segment 0 bases; nucleotides outside the gene matches: 8. CDR3 bases: TGCGCCAGCAGCCTCGGACAGGGTGGGGCTAACTATGGCTACACCTTC. Translated, it gives CASSLGQGGANYGYTF.

This chain links TRBV7-2 with TRBJ2-7, with no clear D. The CDR3 is 15 amino acids. V shed 0 bases and J shed 0 bases, with 9 bases lying between them. CDR1 SGHTA and CDR2 FQGNSA come from the germline V gene. In DNA, the CDR3 is TGTGCCAGCAGCTTAGCGGGCACGAGCTCCTACGAGCAGTACTTC. It encodes CASSLAGTSSYEQYF. The variable domain in full, with the rest retrieved from reference TRBV7-2 and TRBJ2-7, is GAGVSQSPSNKVTEKGKDVELRCDPISGHTALYWYRQSLGQGLEFLIYFQGNSAPDKSGLPSDRFSAERTGGSVSTLTIQRTQQEDSAVYLCASSLAGTSSYEQYFGPGTRLTVT.

This chain uses TRBV13 with TRBJ2-7; the match to TRBD1 covers 7 bases. After removal of 5 bases from V and 2 bases from J, the junction contained 6 bases not matched to a gene. This CDR3 has 14 residues. CDR1 is PRHDT, CDR2 FYEKMQ, per germline (reference sequence). The CDR3 spells CASSRRDRTYEQYF. CDR3 bases: TGTGCCAGCAGCCGCCGGGACAGAACCTACGAGCAGTACTTC.

The rearrangement joins TRBV15 to TRBJ2-7, with D unresolved. The CDR3 runs 13 residues. V was pared by 5 bases and J by 7 bases, with 15 bases between. CDR1 is LNHNV and CDR2 is YYDKDF in the germline V gene (reference sequence). This chain's CDR3 is CATSANRWGEQYF. The CDR3 nucleotides are TGTGCCACCAGCGCGAACCGGTGGGGTGAGCAGTACTTC.

This chain joins TRBV7-2 and TRBJ1-1; TRBD1 might be the D (6 bases). Germline V gene lookup returns CDR1 SGHTA and CDR2 FQGNSA. V was clipped by 4 bases and J by 2 bases, with 14 bases between them. The CDR3 totals 15 residues. CDR3 nucleotides: TGTGCCAGCAGCTCTTTCCAGGGGCGCAACACTGAAGCTTTCTTT. Amino acid sequence: CASSSFQGRNTEAFF.

The chain couples TRBV11-2 to TRBJ2-3, with TRBD2 matching 10 bases. This CDR3 has 15 residues. V lost 5 bases and J lost 4; bases outside the gene matches: 6. CDR1 is SGHAT and CDR2 is FQNNGV in the germline V gene. The CDR3 bases are TGTGCCAGCAGCCGAGCGGGAGGGGGGGCAGATACGCAGTATTTT. Encoded protein: CASSRAGGGADTQYF. The full variable domain, its missing parts supplied by reference TRBV11-2 and TRBJ2-3, is EAGVAQSPRYKIIEKRQSVAFWCNPISGHATLYWYQQILGQGPKLLIQFQNNGVVDDSQLPKDRFSAERLKGVDSTLKIQPAKLEDSAVYLCASSRAGGGADTQYFGPGTRLTVL.

Worth noting for this clone: The sample contains more than one DNA sequence encoding this CDR3. The CDR3 DNA reads as TGTGCCAGCAGTGTAGTAGGGCGGCCCGAGCAGTTCTTC. Encoded protein: CASSVVGRPEQFF. The chain uses TRBV2 and TRBJ2-1; D gene uncertain. This CDR3 is built from 13 residues. With 4 bases removed from V and 10 bases from J, the gap between germline ends came to 14 bases. The germline gives CDR1 SNHLY, CDR2 FYNNEI. Supplemented by reference TRBV2 and TRBJ2-1, the full variable domain reads EPEVTQTPSHQVTQMGQEVILRCVPISNHLYFYWYRQILGQKVEFLVSFYNNEISEKSEIFDDQFSVERPDGSNFTLKIRSTKLEDSAMYFCASSVVGRPEQFFGPGTRLTVL.

V usage is TRBV4-3 and J usage is TRBJ1-3; D call uncertain. Per germline, CDR1 LGHNA and CDR2 YSLEER. Between the trimmed V and J ends, which lost 0 bases and 2 bases, there was a span of 8 bases. This CDR3 comprises 15 residues. CDR3 residues: CASSQEAGAGNTIYF. In nucleotides, the CDR3 is TGCGCCAGCAGCCAAGAAGCGGGAGCTGGAAACACCATATATTTT.

As DNA, the CDR3 is TGTGCCAGTAGCGGTAGGGGAGAGGGCGAGCAGTACTTC. It codes for CASSGRGEGEQYF. The rearrangement links TRBV19 to TRBJ2-7; tentatively, D is TRBD1 or TRBD2 (5 bases each). Between the trimmed V and J ends, which lost 6 bases and 6 bases, there was a span of 15 bases. CDR1 LNHDA and CDR2 SQIVND come from the germline V gene (reference sequence). The CDR3 is 13 amino acids.

The V call is TRBV13, the J call TRBJ2-3, with D hard to call. V lost 3 bases and J 2 bases, leaving 0 bases between the germline ends. Germline assignment: CDR1 PRHDT and CDR2 FYEKMQ (reference sequence). The CDR3 loop spans 11 amino acids. CDR3 protein: CASSFTDTQYF. Written as DNA, the CDR3 is TGTGCCAGCAGCTTCACAGATACGCAGTATTTT.

The gene calls are TRBV5-4 and TRBJ2-5, with 8 positions matching TRBD1. Looked up from germline, CDR1 is SGHNT and CDR2 is YYREEE (reference sequence). CDR3 length: 15 residues. With 5 bases clipped from V and 4 bases from J, the junction kept 10 bases outside the gene matches. CDR3 in DNA: TGTGCCAGCAGGACCGGGACAGGATTGTTAGAGACCCAGTACTTC. Protein sequence: CASRTGTGLLETQYF.